These 2 T cell receptor beta chains originate from one sample sequenced in a study of monozygotic twins with inflammatory bowel disease. No DNA is given; TCRdb re-called the 5' RACE reads and lists each CDR3 protein once. This sample's table reports about 160,000 distinct CDR3 sequences. Sequencing was done on a sample of blood. The receptors derive from a human donor with ulcerative colitis or Crohn's disease, or a healthy co-twin of an affected twin (not recorded which).

This chain connects TRBV19 to TRBJ2-2; TCRdb outputs TRBD1, but without DNA this stays unchecked. Germline values: CDR1 LNHDA, CDR2 SQIVND (reference sequence). This CDR3 contains 15 residues. The CDR3 is CASSQTGWGVGELFF.

The chain combines TRBV15 with TRBJ2-1; the TCRdb call, TRBD2, lacks DNA for checking. CDR3 length: 18 amino acids. The germline CDR1 and CDR2 sequences are LNHNV and YYDKDF (reference sequence). This chain's CDR3 is CATSRDVGGRASYNEQFF.